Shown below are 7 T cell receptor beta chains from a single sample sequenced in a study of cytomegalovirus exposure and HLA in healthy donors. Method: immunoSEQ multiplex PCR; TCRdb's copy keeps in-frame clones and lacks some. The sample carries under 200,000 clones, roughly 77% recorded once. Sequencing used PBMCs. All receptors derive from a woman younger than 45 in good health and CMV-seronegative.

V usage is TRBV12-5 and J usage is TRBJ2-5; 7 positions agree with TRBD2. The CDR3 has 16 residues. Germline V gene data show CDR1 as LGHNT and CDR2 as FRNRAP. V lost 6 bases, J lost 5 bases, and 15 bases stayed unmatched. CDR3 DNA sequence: TGTGCTAGTGGGCTGGGGACTACCCCAGGGAGGGAGACCCAGTACTTC. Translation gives CASGLGTTPGRETQYF.

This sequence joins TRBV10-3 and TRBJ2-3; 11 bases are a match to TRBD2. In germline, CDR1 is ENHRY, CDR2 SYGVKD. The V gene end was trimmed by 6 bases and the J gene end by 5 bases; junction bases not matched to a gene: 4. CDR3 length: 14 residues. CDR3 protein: CAISPGLAVDTQYF. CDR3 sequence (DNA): TGTGCCATCAGCCCGGGACTAGCGGTAGATACGCAGTATTTT.

The CDR3 reads CASSFGLAGGPRTSEQFF. The DNA of the CDR3 is TGTGCCAGTAGTTTCGGACTAGCGGGAGGGCCGAGAACCAGTGAGCAGTTCTTC. The chain links TRBV19 to TRBJ2-1; 15 nucleotides line up with TRBD2. CDR3 length equals 18 residues. V was clipped by 5 bases and J by 9 bases; unmatched bases: 14. CDR1 is LNHDA and CDR2 is SQIVND in the germline V gene (reference sequence).

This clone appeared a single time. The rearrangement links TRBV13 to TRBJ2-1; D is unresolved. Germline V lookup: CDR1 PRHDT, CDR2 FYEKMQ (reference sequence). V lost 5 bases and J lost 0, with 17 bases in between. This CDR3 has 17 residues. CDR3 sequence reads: CASSHPVTESSYNEQFF. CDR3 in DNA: TGTGCCAGCAGCCACCCCGTGACGGAGAGCTCCTACAATGAGCAGTTCTTC.

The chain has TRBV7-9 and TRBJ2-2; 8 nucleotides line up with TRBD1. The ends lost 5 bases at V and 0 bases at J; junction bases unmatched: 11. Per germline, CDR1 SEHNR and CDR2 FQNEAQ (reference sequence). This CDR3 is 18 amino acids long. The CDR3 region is CASSPWTGRASNTGELFF. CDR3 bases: TGTGCCAGCAGCCCCTGGACAGGGCGGGCTTCGAACACCGGGGAGCTGTTTTTT. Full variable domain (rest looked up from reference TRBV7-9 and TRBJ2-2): DTGVSQNPRHKITKRGQNVTFRCDPISEHNRLYWYRQTLGQGPEFLTYFQNEAQLEKSRLLSDRFSAERPKGSFSTLEIQRTEQGDSAMYLCASSPWTGRASNTGELFFGEGSRLTVL.

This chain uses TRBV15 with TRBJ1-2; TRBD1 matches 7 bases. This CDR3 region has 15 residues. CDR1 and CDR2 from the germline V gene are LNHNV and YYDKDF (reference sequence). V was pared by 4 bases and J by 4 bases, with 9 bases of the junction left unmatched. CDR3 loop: CATSNHATGTYGYTF. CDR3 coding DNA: TGTGCCACCAGCAACCACGCGACAGGGACCTATGGCTACACCTTC. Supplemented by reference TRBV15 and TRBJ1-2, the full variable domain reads DAMVIQNPRYQVTQFGKPVTLSCSQTLNHNVMYWYQQKSSQAPKLLFHYYDKDFNNEADTPDNFQSRRPNTSFCFLDIRSPGLGDTAMYLCATSNHATGTYGYTFGSGTRLTVV.

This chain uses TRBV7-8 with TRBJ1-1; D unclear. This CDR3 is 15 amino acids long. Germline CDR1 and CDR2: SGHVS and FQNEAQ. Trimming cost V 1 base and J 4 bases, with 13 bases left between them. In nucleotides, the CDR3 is TGTGCCAGCAGCTTAGTTCCCCCGGTAACCACTGAAGCTTTCTTT. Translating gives CASSLVPPVTTEAFF.